This T cell receptor beta chain was observed in a study of T cells in Graves' hyperthyroidism and ophthalmopathy. The investigators amplified TCR beta CDR3 regions from RNA transcripts. During a first-round RT-PCR of the TCR CDR3, the HTBI primer set was used. MiXCR was run by TCRdb on the multiplex PCR reads, yielding one entry per CDR3 protein. Of about 350,000 distinct CDR3 sequences in the sample, around 14% were seen once. This clonotype was counted at least ten times. Per the germline V gene, CDR1 is KGHSH and CDR2 is LQKENI. The CDR3 is 13 amino acids. The V and J ends lost 6 bases and 4 bases respectively, with 11 bases between them.

The sample was blood. The chain couples TRBV18 to TRBJ2-3; D might be TRBD1 (5 bases). This receptor was identified in a woman aged 30 to 39 with Graves' hyperthyroidism. The CDR3 region has the DNA TGTGCCAGCTCGGAATCACAGGCAGATACGCAGTATTTT. Its translation is CASSESQADTQYF.